This T cell receptor (beta chain) was found in a study of shared clonotypes between healthy human individuals. Study observations and caveats: Relative to memory subsets, naive subsets generally showed larger estimated richness. When compared with the clonotypes that were shared by all four sorted-subset donors, the non-shared clonotypes turned out to have lower generation probabilities. A small donor pool kept down the genetic and exposure-history diversity that was represented.

Deep-level running was used for the assay. Profiling relied on immunoSEQ multiplex PCR, and the TCRdb table lists in-frame clones only, not all of them. The sample carries about 2.4 million clones, approximately 93% recorded once. For this clone: The antigen is not known.

The CDR3 extends over 13 amino acids. Germline lookup yields CDR1 SNHLY and CDR2 FYNNEI. V was clipped by 7 bases and J by 8 bases; unmatched bases: 6. The sequence came from a man aged 18 to 29 in good health. Some clones in this sample may be carry-over from other donors' samples. The V and J genes are TRBV2 and TRBJ2-2; 8 nucleotides line up with TRBD2. Sample: naive CD4+ T cells from PBMCs. Subset here: CD45RA+ positively selected. In DNA form, the CDR3 reads TGTGCCAGCAATTCGGAGCGGGAGGGGGAGCTGTTTTTT. It specifies CASNSEREGELFF.